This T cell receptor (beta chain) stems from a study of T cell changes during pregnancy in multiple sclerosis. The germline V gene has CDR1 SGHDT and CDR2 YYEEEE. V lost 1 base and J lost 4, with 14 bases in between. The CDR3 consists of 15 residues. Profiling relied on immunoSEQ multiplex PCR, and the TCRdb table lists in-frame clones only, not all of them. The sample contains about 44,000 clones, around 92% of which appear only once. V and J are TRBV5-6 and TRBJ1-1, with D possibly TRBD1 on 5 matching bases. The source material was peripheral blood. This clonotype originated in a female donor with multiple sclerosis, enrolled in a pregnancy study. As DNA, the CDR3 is TGTGCCAGCAGCTTGTATAAGTGGGGGGGCACTGAAGCTTTCTTT. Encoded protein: CASSLYKWGGTEAFF.